This T cell receptor (beta chain) is drawn from a study of OX40 agonist ivuxolimab in advanced cancers. TCRdb's copy holds only in-frame clones and misses some; the assay was immunoSEQ multiplex PCR. The sample includes approximately 23,000 clones, 84% seen only once; the top ten take over 50%. The source was CD4+ or CD8+ T cells sorted from blood, collected in a trial of the OX40 agonist ivuxolimab. The origin of this receptor is an adult with an advanced solid tumor such as melanoma, head and neck, liver or kidney cancer.

The CDR3 sequence: CASTLQMGTGEGDTQYF. In nucleotides, the CDR3 is TGTGCCAGCACCCTTCAAATGGGGACAGGGGAGGGAGATACGCAGTATTTT. The rearrangement links TRBV28 to TRBJ2-3; 10 bases are a match to TRBD1. Germline V gene lookup returns CDR1 MDHEN and CDR2 SYDVKM. The ends lost 7 bases at V and 5 bases at J; junction bases unmatched: 15. The CDR3 is 17 amino acids.